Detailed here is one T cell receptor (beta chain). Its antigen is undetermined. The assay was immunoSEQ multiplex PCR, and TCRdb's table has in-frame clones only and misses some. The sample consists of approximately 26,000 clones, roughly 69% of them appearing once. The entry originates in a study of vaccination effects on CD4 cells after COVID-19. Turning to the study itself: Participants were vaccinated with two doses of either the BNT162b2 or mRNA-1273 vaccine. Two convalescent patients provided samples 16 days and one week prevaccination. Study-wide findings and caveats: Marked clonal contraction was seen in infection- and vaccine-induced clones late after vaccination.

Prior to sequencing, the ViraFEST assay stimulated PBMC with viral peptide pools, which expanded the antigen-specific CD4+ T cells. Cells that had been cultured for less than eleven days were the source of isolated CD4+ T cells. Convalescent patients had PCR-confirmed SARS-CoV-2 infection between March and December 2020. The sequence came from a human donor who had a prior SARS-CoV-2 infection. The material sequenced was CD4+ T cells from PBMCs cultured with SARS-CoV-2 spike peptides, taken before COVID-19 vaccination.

CDR3 DNA: TGTGCCAGCCTTCCAGGCTGGGACACCGGGGAGCTGTTTTTT. Its translation: CASLPGWDTGELFF. V and J are TRBV28 and TRBJ2-2; D is unresolved. The CDR3 has 14 residues. Per the germline V gene, CDR1 is MDHEN and CDR2 is SYDVKM. V shed 8 bases and J shed 3 bases, with 13 bases lying between them.